The count of the clone carrying this T cell receptor beta chain is one. This specimen belongs to a study of CD8+ T cells in alopecia areata. The overall study: Tofacitinib administration to treated patients was oral, at 5 to 10 mg twice daily.

The V gene's germline CDR1 is SGHTA and CDR2 FQGNSA. The CDR3 runs to 17 residues. Trimming removed 5 bases at V and 1 base at J, with 19 bases between. RNA, once extracted, was reverse transcribed into cDNA for use as the sequencing template. Some clones are missing from TCRdb's copy, which holds only in-frame ones; the method was immunoSEQ multiplex PCR. The table lists 79,000 or so clones, about 71% of them singletons. The treatment was: oral pan-JAK inhibitor, 5-10 mg twice daily. This chain uses TRBV7-2 with TRBJ2-3, with D possibly matching TRBD2 (6 bases). This TCR was recovered from a human donor with alopecia areata. The sequencing here drew on CD8+ T cells sorted from blood, taken at week 24, from a patient treated with tofacitinib. In DNA form, the CDR3 reads TGTGCCAGCAGCGTCGGAGGGCCAATAGGGGGCACAGATACGCAGTATTTT. It translates to CASSVGGPIGGTDTQYF.